This is a list of T cell receptor beta chains from one sample in a study of blood T cell repertoires in COVID-19. Libraries were prepared by immunoSEQ multiplex PCR; TCRdb keeps only in-frame clonotypes and omits some of them. The sample contains fewer than 150,000 clones, roughly 88% of which appear only once. The sequencing sample was made of peripheral blood. These receptor sequences come from a woman between 45 and 60 years old with active or convalescent COVID-19. Both conserved end residues are part of each CDR3. Each record gives: clone size, D gene, V gene, J gene, CDR3 protein, CDR3 DNA. The D gene is left open where the match is weak. Not every row has a clone size; where given, it reads once, few, many or a size class.

>-|TRBD1|TRBV6-2/TRBV6-3|TRBJ1-1
CASSYIQGATEAFF
TGTGCCAGCAGTTACATTCAGGGGGCCACTGAAGCTTTCTTT
>-|-|TRBV28|TRBJ2-5
CASSSGQVETQYF
TGTGCCAGCAGCTCCGGACAAGTGGAGACCCAGTACTTC
>-|-|TRBV7-2|TRBJ2-7
CASSTRPGSYEQYF
TGTGCCAGCAGCACCAGGCCAGGTTCCTACGAGCAGTACTTC
>-|-|TRBV5-5|TRBJ1-4
CASSLATTEKLFF
TGTGCCAGCAGCTTGGCGACAACTGAAAAACTGTTTTTT
>-|-|TRBV7-2|TRBJ2-3
CASSLASGTSTDTQYF
TGTGCCAGCAGCTTAGCTAGCGGCACTAGCACAGATACGCAGTATTTT
>-|-|TRBV7-7|TRBJ1-1
CASSLVLMNTEAFF
TGTGCTAGCAGCTTAGTTCTAATGAACACTGAAGCTTTCTTT
>once|TRBD1|TRBV18|TRBJ2-5
CASSPRRTGGQETQYF
TGTGCCAGCTCACCAAGACGGACAGGGGGACAAGAGACCCAGTACTTC
>-|-|TRBV2|TRBJ2-3
CASSERGRVTDTQYF
TGTGCCAGCAGTGAAAGGGGGAGGGTCACAGATACGCAGTATTTT
>-|TRBD2|TRBV19|TRBJ2-1
CASSTTSGSINEQFF
TGTGCCAGTAGTACCACTAGCGGGAGTATCAATGAGCAGTTCTTC
>-|TRBD1|TRBV6-5|TRBJ1-1
CASSYTGQLEAFF
TGTGCCAGCAGTTACACGGGACAGCTTGAAGCTTTCTTT
>-|TRBD2|TRBV18|TRBJ2-1
CASWSLAGALNEQFF
TGTGCCAGCTGGTCACTAGCGGGAGCATTAAATGAGCAGTTCTTC
>-|TRBD1|TRBV5-6|TRBJ1-4
CASSQNTGAREKLFF
TGTGCCAGCAGCCAAAACACAGGGGCTAGGGAAAAACTGTTTTTT
>-|-|TRBV7-9|TRBJ1-3
CASSLQGNTIYF
TGTGCCAGCAGCCTACAGGGAAACACCATATATTTT
>-|TRBD2|TRBV7-3|TRBJ2-5
CASRSGGPGETQYF
TGTGCCAGCAGGTCGGGAGGGCCTGGAGAGACCCAGTACTTC
>once|TRBD2|TRBV7-9|TRBJ2-3
CASSLPAGNIDTQYF
TGTGCCAGCAGCTTACCAGCGGGAAACATAGATACGCAGTATTTT
>-|-|TRBV3-1/TRBV3-2|TRBJ2-5
CASSQRRVETQYF
TGTGCCAGCAGCCAGAGGCGGGTAGAGACCCAGTACTTC
>-|-|TRBV9|TRBJ1-2
CASSGFGTSRTYGYTF
TGTGCCAGCAGCGGATTCGGGACATCCCGAACCTATGGCTACACCTTC
>-|TRBD1|TRBV28|TRBJ1-3
CASTKTGVAGNTIYF
TGTGCCAGCACAAAAACAGGGGTCGCTGGAAACACCATATATTTT
>-|-|TRBV7-2|TRBJ2-3
CASSSLRADTQYF
TGTGCCAGCAGCTCCTTGAGGGCAGATACGCAGTATTTT
>-|TRBD2|TRBV30|TRBJ2-7
CAWSGPGGGEQYF
TGTGCCTGGAGTGGCCCGGGAGGAGGGGAGCAGTACTTC
>-|TRBD1|TRBV19|TRBJ2-3
CASRPASGTGGMADTQYF
TGTGCCAGTAGACCAGCCTCCGGGACAGGGGGCATGGCAGATACGCAGTATTTT
>-|-|TRBV9|TRBJ2-3
CASSVAWGGTDTQYF
TGTGCCAGCAGCGTAGCCTGGGGCGGAACAGATACGCAGTATTTT
>-|-|TRBV18|TRBJ2-7
CASSPSTGVSEQYF
TGTGCCAGCTCCCCTAGTACGGGGGTGAGCGAGCAGTACTTC
>-|TRBD1|TRBV5-1|TRBJ1-2
CASSPGTGKYYGYTF
TGCGCCAGCAGTCCCGGGACAGGGAAATACTATGGCTACACCTTC
>-|-|TRBV28|TRBJ2-7
CASSSRYEQYF
TGTGCCAGCAGTTCCCGGTACGAGCAGTACTTC
>many|TRBD1|TRBV7-2|TRBJ2-7
CASSPGQGRLREQYF
TGTGCCAGCAGCCCCGGACAGGGACGACTACGCGAGCAGTACTTC
>-|TRBD1|TRBV2|TRBJ1-6
CASSEEGTANSPLHF
TGTGCCAGCAGTGAAGAAGGGACAGCCAATTCACCCCTCCACTTT
>few|-|TRBV5-1|TRBJ1-1
CASSPRQALNTEAFF
TGCGCCAGCAGCCCCCGACAGGCCTTGAACACTGAAGCTTTCTTT
>-|TRBD2|TRBV27|TRBJ2-7
CASSSGTSGSYEQYF
TGTGCCAGCAGTTCCGGGACTAGCGGTTCCTACGAGCAGTACTTC
>-|TRBD2|TRBV5-1|TRBJ2-1
CASSFGPSGAINEQFF
TGCGCCAGCAGCTTTGGGCCTAGCGGAGCTATCAATGAGCAGTTCTTC
>-|TRBD1|TRBV29-1|TRBJ2-1
CSVTGVSSYNEQFF
TGCAGCGTTACAGGGGTGAGCTCCTACAATGAGCAGTTCTTC
>-|-|TRBV24-1|TRBJ2-1
CATSSWTAPEQFF
TGTGCCACCAGTTCTTGGACAGCCCCTGAGCAGTTCTTC
>-|-|TRBV11-1|TRBJ1-1
CASSLSRNTEAFF
TGTGCCAGCAGCTTATCGCGGAACACTGAAGCTTTCTTT
>once|TRBD2|TRBV11-2|TRBJ2-3
CASSPLSGRKDTQYF
TGTGCCAGCAGCCCCCTTAGCGGGAGAAAAGATACGCAGTATTTT
>-|-|TRBV27|TRBJ2-7
CASSFTGRTPTLHF
TGTGCCAGCAGTTTTACAGGACGAACTCCTACGTTGCACTTC
>-|-|TRBV10-3|TRBJ2-1
CAISGGTEEQFF
TGTGCCATCAGTGGCGGGACAGAAGAGCAGTTCTTC
>-|-|TRBV19|TRBJ1-2
CASSISGGGGYGYTF
TGTGCCAGTAGTATATCCGGCGGGGGAGGCTATGGCTACACCTTC
>-|-|TRBV4-1|TRBJ2-1
CASSRSGTNNEQFF
TGCGCCAGCAGCCGGTCCGGGACAAACAATGAGCAGTTCTTC
>-|-|TRBV28|TRBJ2-6
CASSLGGGSGANVLTF
TGTGCCAGCAGTTTGGGAGGGGGCTCTGGGGCCAACGTCCTGACTTTC
>once|-|TRBV28|TRBJ2-7
CASTVPGHPNYEQYF
TGTGCCAGCACTGTCCCGGGACACCCAAACTACGAGCAGTACTTC
>-|TRBD2|TRBV28|TRBJ2-2
CASSPDSGSIGELFF
TGTGCCAGCAGTCCAGATAGCGGGAGTATCGGGGAGCTGTTTTTT
>-|-|TRBV19|TRBJ2-7
CASSQRYRVVSYEQYF
TGTGCCAGTAGTCAACGTTACAGGGTAGTCTCCTACGAGCAGTACTTC
>-|-|TRBV4-2|TRBJ1-2
CASTTQARRQTGYLGYTF
TGTGCCAGCACCACCCAGGCCCGACGGCAAACCGGCTATCTGGGCTACACCTTC
>-|-|TRBV29-1|TRBJ2-7
CSVGGQMYEQYF
TGCAGCGTTGGAGGTCAGATGTACGAGCAGTACTTC
>-|-|TRBV19|TRBJ2-5
CASSKTGTTQETQYF
TGTGCCAGTAGTAAAACCGGGACAACCCAAGAGACCCAGTACTTC
>-|TRBD2|TRBV15|TRBJ2-1
CATSREPTSGRMRNEQFF
TGTGCCACCAGCAGAGAACCGACTAGCGGGAGAATGAGGAATGAGCAGTTCTTC
>-|-|TRBV3-1/TRBV3-2|TRBJ2-7
CASSQDLWAPYEQYF
TGTGCCAGCAGCCAAGATCTTTGGGCTCCCTACGAGCAGTACTTC
>-|TRBD2|TRBV28|TRBJ2-2
CASSFWREGDGELFF
TGTGCCAGCAGTTTTTGGCGGGAGGGCGACGGGGAGCTGTTTTTT
>-|-|TRBV10-3|TRBJ2-3
CAISPQGDTQYF
TGTGCCATCAGCCCACAGGGAGATACGCAGTATTTT
>-|-|TRBV28|TRBJ1-2
CASSSSHTQDINGYTF
TGTGCCAGCAGTTCATCCCACACTCAGGACATTAATGGCTACACCTTC
>-|TRBD1|TRBV5-5|TRBJ2-7
CASSSGTVSSYEQYF
TGTGCCAGCAGTTCTGGGACAGTGAGCTCCTACGAGCAGTACTTC
>-|TRBD1|TRBV6-2/TRBV6-3|TRBJ2-3
CASSPPPGQGSDTQYF
TGTGCCAGCAGCCCTCCCCCGGGACAGGGCTCAGATACGCAGTATTTT
>-|-|TRBV11-2|TRBJ2-7
CASSLGLGQIETYEQYF
TGTGCCAGCAGCTTAGGACTTGGACAGATTGAGACCTACGAGCAGTACTTC
>-|-|TRBV4-2|TRBJ2-7
CASSQDSSRSSSSYEQYF
TGTGCCAGCAGCCAAGATTCTAGCCGGTCGTCGAGCTCCTACGAGCAGTACTTC
>-|-|TRBV28|TRBJ2-2
CASRESAGELFF
TGTGCCAGCAGAGAGAGCGCCGGGGAGCTGTTTTTT
>-|-|TRBV4-1|TRBJ1-2
CASSHVKGPGGYTF
TGCGCCAGCAGCCATGTCAAGGGCCCGGGAGGCTACACCTTC
>-|-|TRBV7-3|TRBJ2-2
CASSLSRPGTGELFF
TGTGCCAGCAGCTTAAGCCGGCCAGGCACCGGGGAGCTGTTTTTT
>few|TRBD1|TRBV6-9|TRBJ1-1
CASREWDRFTEAFF
TGTGCCAGCAGGGAATGGGACAGATTCACTGAAGCTTTCTTT
>-|-|TRBV7-9|TRBJ2-7
CASSLVSVQPYEQYF
TGTGCCAGCAGCTTAGTGTCAGTCCAACCCTACGAGCAGTACTTC